The 24 T cell receptor beta chains given below trace back to one sample, sequenced in a study of T cell responses to AZD1222 COVID-19 vaccine. Assay: immunoSEQ multiplex PCR; the TCRdb copy retains only in-frame clones and omits some. The sample gives about 140,000 clones, 80% to 95% of which show up once; 2.3% is in the top ten. The sequences come from peripheral blood, collected on day 0 of AZD1222 vaccination. Receptor source: an adult in good health.

The gene calls are TRBV19 and TRBJ2-5, with 8 positions matching TRBD1. J was trimmed by 4 bases and V by 6 bases; bases with no gene match: 7. This CDR3 region has 14 residues. Germline assignment: CDR1 LNHDA and CDR2 SQIVND (reference sequence). The CDR3 DNA is TGTGCCAGTAGCTCGCAGGGGGCGCGAGAGACCCAGTACTTC. It specifies CASSSQGARETQYF.

V and J are TRBV7-2 and TRBJ1-3; maybe TRBD1 (5 bases). Trimming cost V 8 bases and J 0 bases, with 8 bases left between them. Germline CDR1 and CDR2: SGHTA and FQGNSA. The CDR3 covers 13 residues. CDR3 residues: CASGDYSGNTIYF. For the CDR3, the DNA is TGTGCCAGCGGGGACTACTCTGGAAACACCATATATTTT.

The CDR3 spells CASSRGLAGDYTDTQYF. The CDR3 DNA sequence: TGTGCCAGCAGCCGGGGACTAGCGGGGGACTACACAGATACGCAGTATTTT. The gene calls are TRBV5-4 and TRBJ2-3; 14 nucleotides agree with TRBD2. The ends lost 4 bases at V and 2 bases at J; junction bases unmatched: 6. Germline V gives CDR1 SGHNT, CDR2 YYREEE (reference sequence). The CDR3 totals 17 residues.

The chain joins TRBV2 to TRBJ1-1; 11 positions match TRBD1. CDR3 length: 14 residues. Germline CDR1 and CDR2: SNHLY and FYNNEI. V lost 4 bases, J lost 4 bases, and 2 bases stayed unmatched. The DNA of the CDR3 is TGTGCCAGCAGTGCCGGGACAGGGGGCACTGAAGCTTTCTTT. It yields the protein CASSAGTGGTEAFF.

J is TRBJ2-1 and V is TRBV11-2, with TRBD2 identical over 11 bases. J was trimmed by 3 bases and V by 1 base; bases with no gene match: 5. Germline assignment: CDR1 SGHAT and CDR2 FQNNGV. The CDR3 spans 17 residues. The CDR3 protein is CASSLGGTSGLYNEQFF. The DNA of the CDR3 is TGTGCCAGCAGCTTAGGCGGGACTAGCGGACTCTACAATGAGCAGTTCTTC.

The rearrangement joins TRBV7-9 to TRBJ2-2; 7 nucleotides agree with TRBD2. The CDR3 totals 14 residues. The germline CDR1 and CDR2 sequences are SEHNR and FQNEAQ (reference sequence). The V gene end was trimmed by 8 bases and the J gene end by 3 bases; junction bases not matched to a gene: 6. The CDR3 coding sequence is TGTGCCAGCCATACGGGGGGAGACACCGGGGAGCTGTTTTTT. Translated, it gives CASHTGGDTGELFF.

The chain employs TRBV28 and TRBJ2-1, with no clear D. The length of the CDR3 is 10 residues. V was trimmed by 5 bases and J by 10 bases, leaving 6 bases between them. From germline, CDR1 is MDHEN and CDR2 SYDVKM. CDR3 nucleotide sequence: TGTGCCAGCAGTCAACGGGAGCAGTTCTTC. Translation gives CASSQREQFF.

V and J are TRBV5-6 and TRBJ1-2, with 8 bases aligning to TRBD1. Germline-derived CDR1 and CDR2 are SGHDT and YYEEEE. V was clipped by 6 bases and J by 4 bases; unmatched bases: 8. The CDR3 extends over 14 amino acids. CDR3 in DNA: TGTGCCAGCACTCCTGGACAGGGACCCTATGGCTACACCTTC. The encoded protein is CASTPGQGPYGYTF.

The rearrangement joins TRBV10-3 to TRBJ2-3; TRBD2 matches 8 bases. The CDR3 runs 14 residues. The junction had 2 bases not matched to a gene; V was cut back by 6 bases and J by 0 bases. Germline V gene lookup returns CDR1 ENHRY and CDR2 SYGVKD. In DNA, the CDR3 is TGTGCCATCAGCGGGAGGGGTAGCACAGATACGCAGTATTTT. It encodes CAISGRGSTDTQYF.

V is TRBV19 and J is TRBJ2-1; the D call may be TRBD1 or TRBD2 (5 bases each). CDR1 and CDR2 (germline): LNHDA, SQIVND (reference sequence). This CDR3 region has 15 residues. V was pared by 6 bases and J by 8 bases, with 20 bases between. CDR3 nucleotides: TGTGCCAGTAGAACCGGGACCAGCCCCTTGGATGAGCAGTTCTTC. Amino acid sequence: CASRTGTSPLDEQFF.

The chain couples TRBV12-2 to TRBJ2-7. TRBV12-2 counts as a pseudogene. The CDR3 extends over 15 amino acids. As DNA, the CDR3 is TGTGCAAGTCGCTTCGAACGGGGGCCTTCCTACGAGCAGTACTTC. The encoded protein is CASRFERGPSYEQYF.

This clone was found once. The chain recombines TRBV5-3 with TRBJ1-1; D is unclear. TRBV5-3 is an ORF; its function is uncertain. Trimming left V 9 bases short and J 7 bases short, with 7 bases between. This CDR3 is built from 9 residues. The CDR3 here is CATTNEAFF. The CDR3 region has the DNA TGTGCCACCACAAATGAAGCTTTCTTT.

This chain uses TRBV4-3 with TRBJ2-6; a possible D gene is TRBD1 (5 bases). Trimming removed 1 base at V and 0 bases at J, with 10 bases between. The germline V gene has CDR1 LGHNA and CDR2 YSLEER. The CDR3 runs 17 residues. In DNA, the CDR3 is TGCGCCAGCAGCCAAGGAACAGGAATCTCTGGGGCCAACGTCCTGACTTTC. It specifies CASSQGTGISGANVLTF.

In its sample, this clone was seen once. The V gene is TRBV7-2, the J gene TRBJ1-4; no clear D gene. Germline V gene data show CDR1 as SGHTA and CDR2 as FQGNSA. The V end was cut by 1 base, the J end by 3 bases, with 9 bases between. The CDR3 has 15 residues. The CDR3 spells CASSLGGISNEKLFF. The CDR3 DNA reads TGTGCCAGCAGCTTAGGTGGGATCTCTAATGAAAAACTGTTTTTT. The full variable domain, with the rest looked up from reference TRBV7-2 and TRBJ1-4, is GAGVSQSPSNKVTEKGKDVELRCDPISGHTALYWYRQSLGQGLEFLIYFQGNSAPDKSGLPSDRFSAERTGGSVSTLTIQRTQQEDSAVYLCASSLGGISNEKLFFGSGTQLSVL.

In DNA, the CDR3 is TGTGCCAGCAGTTACGAACAGGGGACTGGAAACACCATATATTTT. It codes for CASSYEQGTGNTIYF. The chain couples TRBV6-5 to TRBJ1-3, with TRBD1 matching over 7 bases. The V segment lost 2 bases and the J segment 2 bases; nucleotides outside the gene matches: 3. CDR3 length: 15 amino acids. Germline V gene lookup returns CDR1 MNHEY and CDR2 SVGAGI.

This sequence joins TRBV11-3 and TRBJ2-7, with 8 bases lining up with TRBD1. Germline V gene sequence: CDR1 SGHNT, CDR2 YENEEA. The J segment lost 2 bases and the V segment lost 5 bases, leaving 5 bases of the junction unmatched. This CDR3 is 14 amino acids long. CDR3 protein: CASSPAGGAYEQYF. CDR3 sequence (DNA): TGTGCCAGCAGCCCGGCAGGGGGCGCCTACGAGCAGTACTTC.

The chain combines TRBV7-8 with TRBJ1-1; D is unresolved. With 5 bases removed from V and 4 bases from J, the gap between germline ends came to 17 bases. Germline CDR1 SGHVS, CDR2 FQNEAQ. The CDR3 loop spans 15 amino acids. CDR3 in amino acids: CASSQDAVQATEAFF. As DNA, the CDR3 is TGTGCCAGCAGCCAAGACGCTGTCCAGGCCACTGAAGCTTTCTTT.

V and J are TRBV19 and TRBJ1-2, with 10 bases aligning to TRBD1. V lost 4 bases to trimming and J lost 1 base; unmatched junction nucleotides: 6. Germline-derived CDR1 and CDR2 are LNHDA and SQIVND (reference sequence). The CDR3 extends over 16 amino acids. This chain's CDR3 is CASSTDRDRGNYGYTF. Here the CDR3 DNA reads TGTGCCAGTAGTACAGACCGGGACAGGGGTAACTATGGCTACACCTTC.

This chain joins TRBV10-3 and TRBJ2-7, with TRBD2 matching over 7 bases. CDR3 length: 13 amino acids. V lost 6 bases to trimming and J lost 6 bases; unmatched junction nucleotides: 8. In germline, CDR1 is ENHRY, CDR2 SYGVKD. CDR3 bases: TGTGCCATCAGCGGGGGAGAGCGGGGCGAGCAGTACTTC. Translating gives CAISGGERGEQYF.

This clone appeared a single time. This chain uses TRBV5-4 with TRBJ2-3; a possible D gene is TRBD2 (6 bases). This CDR3 has 14 residues. The germline V gene encodes CDR1 SGHNT and CDR2 YYREEE (reference sequence). The V end was cut by 4 bases, the J end by 3 bases, with 12 bases between. The CDR3, as DNA: TGTGCCAGCAGCCCGGGAGTAGGTACAGATACGCAGTATTTT. Residues: CASSPGVGTDTQYF.

The rearrangement joins TRBV12-3 or TRBV12-4 to TRBJ2-3; TRBD2 aligns across 7 bases. The CDR3 is 12 amino acids. Trimming removed 6 bases from V and 9 bases from J; junction bases left unmatched: 6. CDR3 protein: CASSETSHTQYF. Written as DNA, the CDR3 is TGTGCCAGCAGCGAGACTAGCCACACGCAGTATTTT.

The chain carries TRBV27 and TRBJ1-6; perhaps TRBD1 as D (5 bases). The V end lost 3 bases, the J end lost 8 bases, and 14 bases lay between the germline ends. CDR1 is MNHEY, CDR2 SMNVEV, per germline (reference sequence). CDR3 size: 15 residues. Here the CDR3 reads CASSLDWMGDSPLHF. The CDR3 bases are TGTGCCAGCAGTTTGGACTGGATGGGGGATTCACCCCTCCACTTT.

The chain employs TRBV7-9 and TRBJ2-7, with 8 bases fitting TRBD1. With 4 bases clipped from V and 3 bases from J, the junction kept 8 bases outside the gene matches. The CDR3 extends over 15 amino acids. Germline CDR1 SEHNR, CDR2 FQNEAQ (reference sequence). CDR3 protein: CASSSWTGMVYEQYF. CDR3 in DNA: TGTGCCAGCAGCTCCTGGACAGGGATGGTCTACGAGCAGTACTTC.

The V call is TRBV9, the J call TRBJ1-6; 9 bases line up with TRBD1. The V gene's germline CDR1 is SGDLS and CDR2 YYNGEE. CDR3 size: 14 residues. Trimming removed 6 bases from V and 10 bases from J; junction bases left unmatched: 8. CDR3: CASTPGQGRSPLHF. The CDR3, as DNA: TGTGCCAGCACCCCGGGACAGGGAAGGTCACCCCTCCACTTT. Variable domain in full (rest from reference TRBV9 and TRBJ1-6): DSGVTQTPKHLITATGQRVTLRCSPRSGDLSVYWYQQSLDQGLQFLIQYYNGEERAKGNILERFSAQQFPDLHSELNLSSLELGDSALYFCASTPGQGRSPLHFGNGTRLTVT.